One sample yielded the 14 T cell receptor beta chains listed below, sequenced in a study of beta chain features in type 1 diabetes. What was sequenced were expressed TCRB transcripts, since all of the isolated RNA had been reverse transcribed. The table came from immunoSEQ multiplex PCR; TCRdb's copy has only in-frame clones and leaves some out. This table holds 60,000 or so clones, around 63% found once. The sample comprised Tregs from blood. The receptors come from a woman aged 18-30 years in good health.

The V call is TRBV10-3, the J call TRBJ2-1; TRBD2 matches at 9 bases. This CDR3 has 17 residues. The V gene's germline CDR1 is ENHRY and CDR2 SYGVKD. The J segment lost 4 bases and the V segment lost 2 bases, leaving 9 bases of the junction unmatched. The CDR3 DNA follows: TGTGCCATCAGTGAGGCCGTAGCGGGGGCCGAATACAATGAGCAGTTCTTC. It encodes CAISEAVAGAEYNEQFF.

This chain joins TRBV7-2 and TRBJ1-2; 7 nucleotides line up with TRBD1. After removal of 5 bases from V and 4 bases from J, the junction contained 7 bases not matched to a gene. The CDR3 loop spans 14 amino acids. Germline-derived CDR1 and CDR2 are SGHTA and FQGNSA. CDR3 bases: TGTGCCAGCAGCCGATTCGACAGGGCCTATGGCTACACCTTC. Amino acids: CASSRFDRAYGYTF.

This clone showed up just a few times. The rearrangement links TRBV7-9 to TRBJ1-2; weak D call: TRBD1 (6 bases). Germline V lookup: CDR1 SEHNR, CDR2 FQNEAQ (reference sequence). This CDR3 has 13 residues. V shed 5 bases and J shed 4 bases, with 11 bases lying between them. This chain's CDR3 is CASSAGASYGYTF. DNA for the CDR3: TGTGCCAGCAGCGCAGGGGCCTCCTATGGCTACACCTTC.

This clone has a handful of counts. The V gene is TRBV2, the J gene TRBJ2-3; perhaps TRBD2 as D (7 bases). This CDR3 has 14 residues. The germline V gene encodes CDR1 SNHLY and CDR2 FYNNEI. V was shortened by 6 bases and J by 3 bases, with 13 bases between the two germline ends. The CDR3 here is CASRQGGETDTQYF. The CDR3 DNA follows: TGTGCCAGCAGACAGGGAGGGGAGACAGATACGCAGTATTTT.

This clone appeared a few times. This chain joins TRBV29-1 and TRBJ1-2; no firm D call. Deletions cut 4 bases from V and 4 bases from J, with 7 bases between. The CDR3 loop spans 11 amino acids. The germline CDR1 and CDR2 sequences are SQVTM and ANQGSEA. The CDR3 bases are TGCAGCGTTGGGAGCGGCTATGGCTACACCTTC. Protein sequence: CSVGSGYGYTF.

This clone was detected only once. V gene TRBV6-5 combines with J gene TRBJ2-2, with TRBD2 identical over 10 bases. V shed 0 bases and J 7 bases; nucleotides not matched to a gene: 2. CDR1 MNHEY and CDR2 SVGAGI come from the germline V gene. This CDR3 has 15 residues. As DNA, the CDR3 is TGTGCCAGCAGTTACTCGGGACTAGCGATCGGGGAGCTGTTTTTT. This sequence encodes CASSYSGLAIGELFF.

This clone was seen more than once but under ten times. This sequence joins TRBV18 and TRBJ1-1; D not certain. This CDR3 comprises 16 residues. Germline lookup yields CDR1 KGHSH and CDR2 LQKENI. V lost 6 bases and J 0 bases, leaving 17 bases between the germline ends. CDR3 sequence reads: CASSPRPGLMNTEAFF. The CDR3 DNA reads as TGTGCCAGCTCCCCGAGACCAGGCCTCATGAACACTGAAGCTTTCTTT.

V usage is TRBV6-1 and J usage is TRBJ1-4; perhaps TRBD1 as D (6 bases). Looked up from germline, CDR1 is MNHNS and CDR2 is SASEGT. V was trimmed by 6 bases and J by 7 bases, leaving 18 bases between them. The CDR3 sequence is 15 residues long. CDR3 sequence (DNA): TGTGCCAGCAGCCTATTACAGGGCGGAGGTGAAAAACTGTTTTTT. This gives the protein CASSLLQGGGEKLFF.

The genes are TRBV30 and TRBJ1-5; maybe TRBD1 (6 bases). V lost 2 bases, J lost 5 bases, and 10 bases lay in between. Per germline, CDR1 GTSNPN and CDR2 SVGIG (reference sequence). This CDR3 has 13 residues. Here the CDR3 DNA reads TGTGCCTGGAGTAAGTCAGGGGATCAGCCCCAGCATTTT. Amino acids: CAWSKSGDQPQHF.

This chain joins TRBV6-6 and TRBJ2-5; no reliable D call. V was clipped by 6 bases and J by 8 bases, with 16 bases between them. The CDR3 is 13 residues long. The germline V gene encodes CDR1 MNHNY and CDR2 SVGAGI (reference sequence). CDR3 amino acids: CASRNRVSETQYF. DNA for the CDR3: TGTGCCAGCAGAAACCGGGTCTCCGAAACCCAGTACTTC.

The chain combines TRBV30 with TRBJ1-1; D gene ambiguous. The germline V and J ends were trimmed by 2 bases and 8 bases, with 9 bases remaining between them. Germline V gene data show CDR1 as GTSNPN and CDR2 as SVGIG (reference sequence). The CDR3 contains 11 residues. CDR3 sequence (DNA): TGTGCCTGGAGTTTAACAGTCGAAGCTTTCTTT. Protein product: CAWSLTVEAFF.

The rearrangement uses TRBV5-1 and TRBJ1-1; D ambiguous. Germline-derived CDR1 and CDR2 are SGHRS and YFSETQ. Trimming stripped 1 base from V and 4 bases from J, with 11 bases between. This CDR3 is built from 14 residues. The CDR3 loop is CASSLSGGGTEAFF. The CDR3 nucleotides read TGCGCCAGCAGCTTGTCAGGAGGCGGCACTGAAGCTTTCTTT.

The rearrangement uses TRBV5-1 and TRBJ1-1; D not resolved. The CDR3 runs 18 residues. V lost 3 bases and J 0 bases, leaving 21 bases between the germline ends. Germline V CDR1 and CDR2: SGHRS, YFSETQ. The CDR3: CASSSSGSHTLMNTEAFF. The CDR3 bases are TGCGCCAGCAGCTCCTCCGGGTCCCACACACTAATGAACACTGAAGCTTTCTTT.

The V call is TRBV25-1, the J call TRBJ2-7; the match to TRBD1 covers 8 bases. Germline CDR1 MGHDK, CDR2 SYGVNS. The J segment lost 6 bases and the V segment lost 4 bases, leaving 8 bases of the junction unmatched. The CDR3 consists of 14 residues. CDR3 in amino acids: CASSATRTGREQYF. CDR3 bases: TGTGCCAGCAGTGCTACCCGGACAGGGCGCGAGCAGTACTTC.